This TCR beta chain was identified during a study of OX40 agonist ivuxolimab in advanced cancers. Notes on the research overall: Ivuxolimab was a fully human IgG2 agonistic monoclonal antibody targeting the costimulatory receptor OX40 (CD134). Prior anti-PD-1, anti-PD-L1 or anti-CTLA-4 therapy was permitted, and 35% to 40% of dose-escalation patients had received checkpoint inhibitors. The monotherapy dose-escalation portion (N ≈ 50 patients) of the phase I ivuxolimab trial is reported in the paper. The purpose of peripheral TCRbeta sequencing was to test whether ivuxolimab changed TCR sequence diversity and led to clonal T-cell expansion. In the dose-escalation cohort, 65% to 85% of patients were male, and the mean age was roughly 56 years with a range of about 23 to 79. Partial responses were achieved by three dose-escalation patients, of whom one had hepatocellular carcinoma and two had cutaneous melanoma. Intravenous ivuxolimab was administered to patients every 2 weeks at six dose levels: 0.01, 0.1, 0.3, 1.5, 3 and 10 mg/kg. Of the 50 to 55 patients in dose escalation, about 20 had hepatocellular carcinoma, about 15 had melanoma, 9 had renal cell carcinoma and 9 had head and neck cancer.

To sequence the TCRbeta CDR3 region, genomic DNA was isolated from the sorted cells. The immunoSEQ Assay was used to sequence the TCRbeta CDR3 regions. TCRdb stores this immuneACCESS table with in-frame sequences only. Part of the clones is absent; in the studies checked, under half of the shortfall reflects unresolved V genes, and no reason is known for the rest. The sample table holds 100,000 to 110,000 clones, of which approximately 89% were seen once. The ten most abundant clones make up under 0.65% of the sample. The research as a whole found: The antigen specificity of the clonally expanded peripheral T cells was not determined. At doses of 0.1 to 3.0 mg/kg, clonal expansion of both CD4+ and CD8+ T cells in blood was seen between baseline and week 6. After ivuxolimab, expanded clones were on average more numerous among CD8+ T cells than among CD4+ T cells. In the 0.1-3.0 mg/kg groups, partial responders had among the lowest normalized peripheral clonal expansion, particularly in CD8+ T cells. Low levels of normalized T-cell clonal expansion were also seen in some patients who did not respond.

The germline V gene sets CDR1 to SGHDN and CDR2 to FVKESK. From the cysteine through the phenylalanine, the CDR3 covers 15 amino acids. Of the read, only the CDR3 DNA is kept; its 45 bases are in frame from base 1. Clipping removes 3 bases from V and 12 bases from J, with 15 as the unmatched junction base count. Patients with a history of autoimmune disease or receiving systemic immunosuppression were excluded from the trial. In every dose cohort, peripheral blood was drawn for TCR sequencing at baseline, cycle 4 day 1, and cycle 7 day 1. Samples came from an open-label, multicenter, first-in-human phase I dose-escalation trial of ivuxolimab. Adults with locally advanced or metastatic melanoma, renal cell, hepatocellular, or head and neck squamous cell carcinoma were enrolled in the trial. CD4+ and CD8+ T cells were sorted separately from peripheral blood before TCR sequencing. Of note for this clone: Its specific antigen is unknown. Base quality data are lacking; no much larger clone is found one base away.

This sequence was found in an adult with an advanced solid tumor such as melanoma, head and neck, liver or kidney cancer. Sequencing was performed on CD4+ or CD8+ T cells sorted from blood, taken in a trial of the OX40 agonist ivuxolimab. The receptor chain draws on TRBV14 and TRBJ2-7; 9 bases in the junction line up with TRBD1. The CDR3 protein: CASSHKGQGIGMRYF. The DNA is TGTGCCAGCAGCCATAAGGGACAGGGAATAGGAATGAGGTACTTC.